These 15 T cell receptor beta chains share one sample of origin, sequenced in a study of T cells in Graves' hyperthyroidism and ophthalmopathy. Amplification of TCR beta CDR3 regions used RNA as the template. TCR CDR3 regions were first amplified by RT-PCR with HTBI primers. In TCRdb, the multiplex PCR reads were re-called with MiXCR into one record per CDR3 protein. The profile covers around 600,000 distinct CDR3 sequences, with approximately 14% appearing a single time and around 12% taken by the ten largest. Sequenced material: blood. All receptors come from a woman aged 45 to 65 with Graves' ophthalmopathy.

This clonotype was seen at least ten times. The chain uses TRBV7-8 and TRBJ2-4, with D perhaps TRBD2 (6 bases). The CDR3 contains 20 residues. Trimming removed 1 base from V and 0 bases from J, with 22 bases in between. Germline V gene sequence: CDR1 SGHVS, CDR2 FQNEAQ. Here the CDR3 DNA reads TGTGCCAGCAGCTTAGTAGTGTGGGTCAGGGAGGACGTAGCCAAAAACATTCAGTACTTC. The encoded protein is CASSLVVWVREDVAKNIQYF.

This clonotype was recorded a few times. The CDR3 loop reads CASSLILGQHRFFSSYEQYF. CDR3 nucleotide sequence: TGTGCCAGCAGCTTAATCTTAGGACAACACCGATTCTTTAGCTCCTACGAGCAGTACTTC. The rearrangement links TRBV7-2 to TRBJ2-7, with a weak D call TRBD1 (5 bases). The CDR3 loop spans 20 amino acids. Looked up from germline, CDR1 is SGHTA and CDR2 is FQGNSA. The V end was cut by 2 bases, the J end by 0 bases, with 26 bases between.

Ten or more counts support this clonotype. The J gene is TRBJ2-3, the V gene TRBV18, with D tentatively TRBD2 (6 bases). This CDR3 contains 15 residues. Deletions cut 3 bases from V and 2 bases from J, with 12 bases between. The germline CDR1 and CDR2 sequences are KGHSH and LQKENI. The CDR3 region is CASSPRRGHTDTQYF. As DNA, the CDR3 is TGTGCCAGCTCACCCCGGCGGGGTCACACAGATACGCAGTATTTT.

As DNA, the CDR3 is TGCGCCAGCAGCCCAAACCCCTCCGGGACAGCTGGAAACACCATATATTTT. It specifies CASSPNPSGTAGNTIYF. The V call is TRBV4-1, the J call TRBJ1-3, with 7 nucleotides matching TRBD1. The CDR3 totals 17 residues. J was trimmed by 2 bases and V by 4 bases; bases with no gene match: 11. Germline CDR1 and CDR2: MGHRA and YSYEKL.

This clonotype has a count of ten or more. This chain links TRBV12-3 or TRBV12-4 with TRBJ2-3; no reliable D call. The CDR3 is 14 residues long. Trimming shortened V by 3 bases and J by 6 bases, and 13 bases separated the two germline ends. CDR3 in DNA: TGTGCCAGCAGTTTGAAGAGGCTGGTGGATACGCAGTATTTT. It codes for CASSLKRLVDTQYF.

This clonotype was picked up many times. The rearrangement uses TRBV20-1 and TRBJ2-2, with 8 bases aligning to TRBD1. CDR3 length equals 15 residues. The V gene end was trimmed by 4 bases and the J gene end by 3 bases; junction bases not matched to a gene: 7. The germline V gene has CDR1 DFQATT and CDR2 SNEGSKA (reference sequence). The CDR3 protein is CSATRQGLYTGELFF. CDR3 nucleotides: TGCAGTGCTACCAGACAGGGGTTGTACACCGGGGAGCTGTTTTTT.

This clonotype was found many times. The CDR3 loop is CSASQTRVYEQYF. CDR3 nucleotide sequence: TGCAGTGCTTCACAGACTAGAGTCTACGAGCAGTACTTC. The rearrangement uses TRBV20-1 and TRBJ2-7, with D possibly being TRBD2 (6 bases). This CDR3 comprises 13 residues. Germline lookup yields CDR1 DFQATT and CDR2 SNEGSKA (reference sequence). Trimming cost V 5 bases and J 3 bases, with 14 bases left between them.

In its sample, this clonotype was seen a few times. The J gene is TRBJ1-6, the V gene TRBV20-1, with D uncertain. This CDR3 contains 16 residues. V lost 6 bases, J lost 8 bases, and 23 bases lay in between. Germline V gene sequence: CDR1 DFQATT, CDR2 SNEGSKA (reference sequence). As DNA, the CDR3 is TGCAGTGCAATAAGCCCTGACCGGGGTGCGTATTCACCCCTCCACTTT. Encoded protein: CSAISPDRGAYSPLHF.

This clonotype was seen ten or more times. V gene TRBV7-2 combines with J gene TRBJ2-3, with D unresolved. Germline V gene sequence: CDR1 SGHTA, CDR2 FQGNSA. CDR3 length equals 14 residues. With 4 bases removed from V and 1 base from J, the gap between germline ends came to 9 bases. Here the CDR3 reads CASSSGPRTDTQYF. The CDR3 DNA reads TGTGCCAGCAGCTCCGGGCCACGCACAGATACGCAGTATTTT.

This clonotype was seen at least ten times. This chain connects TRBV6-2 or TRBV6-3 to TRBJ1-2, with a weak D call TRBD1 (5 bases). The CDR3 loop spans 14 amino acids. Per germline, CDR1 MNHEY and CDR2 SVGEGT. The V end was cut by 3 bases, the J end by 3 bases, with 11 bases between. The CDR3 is CASSYPGGDYGYTF. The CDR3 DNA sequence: TGTGCCAGCAGTTATCCGGGGGGAGACTATGGCTACACCTTC.

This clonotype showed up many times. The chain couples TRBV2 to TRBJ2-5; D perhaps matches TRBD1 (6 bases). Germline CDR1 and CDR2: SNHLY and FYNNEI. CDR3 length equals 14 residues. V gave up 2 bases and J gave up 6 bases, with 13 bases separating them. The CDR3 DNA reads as TGTGCCAGCAGTGAACGGGCAGGGGAGAAGACCCAGTACTTC. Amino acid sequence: CASSERAGEKTQYF.

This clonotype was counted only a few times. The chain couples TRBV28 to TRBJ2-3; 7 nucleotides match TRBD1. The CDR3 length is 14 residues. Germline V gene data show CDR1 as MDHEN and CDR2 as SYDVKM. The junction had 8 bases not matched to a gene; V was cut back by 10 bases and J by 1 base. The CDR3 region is CAIQRGTGTDTQYF. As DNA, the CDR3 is TGTGCCATCCAGAGGGGGACAGGCACAGATACGCAGTATTTT.

Here the CDR3 reads CAWSVATPTGELFF. The CDR3, as DNA: TGTGCCTGGAGTGTCGCTACTCCCACCGGGGAGCTGTTTTTT. The rearrangement links TRBV30 to TRBJ2-2; the D is unclear. CDR1 GTSNPN and CDR2 SVGIG come from the germline V gene (reference sequence). The CDR3 extends over 14 amino acids. V was trimmed by 0 bases and J by 4 bases, leaving 9 bases between them.

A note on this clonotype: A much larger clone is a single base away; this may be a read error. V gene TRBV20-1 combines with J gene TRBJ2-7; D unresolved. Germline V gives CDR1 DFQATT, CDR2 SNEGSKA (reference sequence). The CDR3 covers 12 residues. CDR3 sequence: CSARFNSYEQHF. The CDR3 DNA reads TGCAGTGCTAGGTTTAACTCCTACGAGCAGCACTTC.

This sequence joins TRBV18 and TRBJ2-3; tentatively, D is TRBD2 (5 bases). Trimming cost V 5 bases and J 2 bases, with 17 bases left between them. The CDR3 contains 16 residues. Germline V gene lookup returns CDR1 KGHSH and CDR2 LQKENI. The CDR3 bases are TGTGCCAGCTCAGGCGTTGAGGGATATTACACAGATACGCAGTATTTT. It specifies CASSGVEGYYTDTQYF. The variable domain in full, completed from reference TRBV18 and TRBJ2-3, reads NAGVMQNPRHLVRRRGQEARLRCSPMKGHSHVYWYRQLPEEGLKFMVYLQKENIIDESGMPKERFSAEFPKEGPSILRIQQVVRGDSAAYFCASSGVEGYYTDTQYFGPGTRLTVL.